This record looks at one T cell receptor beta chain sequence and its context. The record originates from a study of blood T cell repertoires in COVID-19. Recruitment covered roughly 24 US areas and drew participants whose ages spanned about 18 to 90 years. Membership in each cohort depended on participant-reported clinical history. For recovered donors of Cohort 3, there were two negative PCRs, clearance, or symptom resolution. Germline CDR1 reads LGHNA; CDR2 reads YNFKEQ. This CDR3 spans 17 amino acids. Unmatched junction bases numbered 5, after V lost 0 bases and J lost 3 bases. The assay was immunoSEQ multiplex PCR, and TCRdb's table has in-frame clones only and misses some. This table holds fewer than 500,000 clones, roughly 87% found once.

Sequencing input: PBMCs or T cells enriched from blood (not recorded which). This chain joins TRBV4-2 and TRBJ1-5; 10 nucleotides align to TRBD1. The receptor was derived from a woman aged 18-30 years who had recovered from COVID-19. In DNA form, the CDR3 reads TGTGCCAGCAGCCAAGACCGGACAGGGGGGATCAATCAGCCCCAGCATTTT. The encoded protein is CASSQDRTGGINQPQHF.